Each of the 31 T cell receptor beta chains below was sequenced from the same sample in a study of T cells in women clearing cervical HPV infection (dated by TCRdb to between 2018 and 2020). The receptor library was made with the immunoSEQ multiplex PCR assay. In its TCRdb copy, this immuneACCESS table keeps in-frame sequences only and misses some clones. Where compared with another copy, unresolved V genes explain less than half of these, and the others have no known cause. The sample table on file contains over 30,000 clones. Of the sample, 5.5% to 8% is held by the ten largest clones. Input material: blood buffy coat. The receptors come from a woman aged 18 to 69 with a cervical HPV16 infection that either progressed to CIN3+ or cleared (not recorded which).

Note on this clone: The read ends 3 residues shy of where the CDR3 ends; the end is completed using the germline J gene. The chain uses TRBV20-1 and TRBJ2-1; 13 nucleotides line up with TRBD2. J gave up 1 base and V 7 bases, and 4 bases lay outside the gene matches. Germline V gene sequence: CDR1 DFQATT, CDR2 SNEGSKA (reference sequence). The CDR3 length is 15 residues. CDR3 loop: CSGGTSGVSYNEQFF. The DNA read from the CDR3 is TGCAGTGGCGGGACTAGCGGGGTGTCCTACAATGAG.

Concerning this clone itself: The DNA ends 3 residues before the CDR3 does, and the rest of the CDR3 is filled in from the germline J gene. The rearrangement joins TRBV5-1 to TRBJ2-7, with D perhaps matching TRBD1 (5 bases). V was trimmed by 3 bases and J by 0 bases, leaving 13 bases between them. The germline V gene has CDR1 SGHRS and CDR2 YFSETQ. The CDR3 contains 15 residues. The CDR3 is CASSSPPDNSYEQYF. The sequenced part of the CDR3 DNA is TGCGCCAGCAGCTCCCCCCCGGACAACTCCTACGAG.

CDR3 DNA, as far as it was read: TGTGCCAGCAGGAGGATTGGGGGGGCGAAGCCC. As protein: CASRRIGGAKP. The entire CDR3 sequence reads CASRRIGGAKPQHF. The J gene is TRBJ1-5, the V gene TRBV2; TRBD1 might be the D (6 bases). Read sequence stops 3 residues before the CDR3 end, and the germline J gene provides the missing end. Trimming left V 6 bases short and J 8 bases short, with 17 bases between. The CDR3 has 14 residues. Germline V lookup: CDR1 SNHLY, CDR2 FYNNEI.

In regard to this clone: The read finishes 3 residues shy of the CDR3 end, and the germline J gene is used to complete it. V and J are TRBV2 and TRBJ1-6, with TRBD1 matching 7 bases. This CDR3 comprises 14 residues. CDR1 and CDR2 (germline): SNHLY, FYNNEI. J gave up 7 bases and V 6 bases, and 6 bases lay outside the gene matches. CDR3 bases read: TGTGCCAGCAGGACGGGACAGCTGAATTCACCC. Protein sequence: CASRTGQLNSP. The full CDR3 reads CASRTGQLNSPLHF. Full variable domain (missing parts from reference TRBV2 and TRBJ1-6): EPEVTQTPSHQVTQMGQEVILRCVPISNHLYFYWYRQILGQKVEFLVSFYNNEISEKSEIFDDQFSVERPDGSNFTLKIRSTKLEDSAMYFCASRTGQLNSPLHFGNGTRLTVT.

Concerning this clone itself: Coverage ceases 3 residues before the CDR3 finishes, and the germline J gene fills in the end. The chain links TRBV20-1 to TRBJ2-7; TRBD2 aligns across 16 bases. CDR1 DFQATT and CDR2 SNEGSKA come from the germline V gene (reference sequence). The junction had 4 bases not matched to a gene; V was cut back by 6 bases and J by 2 bases. The CDR3 runs to 15 residues. The sequenced CDR3 bases are TGCAGTGCCTGGGGGACTAGCGGGGGGGCCTACGAG. This translates into CSAWGTSGGAYE. The entire CDR3 sequence reads CSAWGTSGGAYEQYF.

On this clone: The missing CDR3 end, 3 residues past where the read stops, is filled in from the germline J gene. The V and J genes are TRBV28 and TRBJ1-4; a possible D gene is TRBD1 (6 bases). The V gene's germline CDR1 is MDHEN and CDR2 SYDVKM. The CDR3 covers 15 residues. V was shortened by 3 bases and J by 4 bases, with 12 bases between the two germline ends. CDR3 amino acids: CASSFADSGNEKLFF. The sequenced CDR3 bases are TGTGCCAGCAGTTTCGCGGACAGCGGTAATGAAAAA.

The CDR3 bases that were read are TGTGCCAGCAGCCCGACGACTGCCTTTCGGGAAAAA. Translating it yields CASSPTTAFREK. The whole CDR3 region reads CASSPTTAFREKLFF. This chain joins TRBV7-8 and TRBJ1-4; D is ambiguous. The CDR3 goes on 3 residues after the read ends, and that part is filled in from the germline J gene. This CDR3 has 15 residues. CDR1 and CDR2 from the germline V gene are SGHVS and FQNEAQ. Deletions cut 5 bases from V and 8 bases from J, with 18 bases between.

On this clone itself: The junction shows a germline mismatch at one end, possibly a read error. The read is 3 residues too short to cover the CDR3 end, so that end is filled in from the germline J gene. This rearrangement joins TRBV7-9 to TRBJ2-7; D is unclear. This CDR3 region has 12 residues. Germline CDR1 is SEHNR and CDR2 is FQNEAQ (reference sequence). CDR3 bases read: TGTTCCAGCAGCTTAGGCGGCTACGAG. The encoded protein is CSSSLGGYE. The whole CDR3 sequence is CSSSLGGYEQYF.

With respect to this clone: The read terminates 3 residues ahead of where the CDR3 ends, so the germline J gene completes it. The V call is TRBV14, the J call TRBJ2-7, with TRBD2 identical over 9 bases. The CDR3 has 16 amino acids. With V trimmed by 1 base and J by 4 bases, 8 bases remained unmatched. Germline V gene data show CDR1 as SGHDN and CDR2 as FVKESK. CDR3 amino acids: CASSQGRVTSGYEQYF. The part of the CDR3 DNA that was read is TGTGCCAGCAGCCAAGGGAGGGTGACTAGCGGTTACGAG.

In regard to this clone: Sequencing ends 3 residues short of the CDR3 end; the germline J gene provides the rest. The chain combines TRBV7-3 with TRBJ2-7; 9 positions match TRBD1. The V gene end was trimmed by 6 bases and the J gene end by 5 bases; junction bases not matched to a gene: 17. The CDR3 runs to 17 residues. The germline V gene has CDR1 SGHTA and CDR2 FQGTGA. The covered CDR3 bases are TGTGCCAGCAGTCAAAAGGGCGGACAGGGGTCGGTCCACGAG. It specifies CASSQKGGQGSVHE. The whole CDR3 is CASSQKGGQGSVHEQYF.

Comments on this clone: From the germline J gene comes the end of the CDR3, since the read stops 3 residues before it. The rearrangement uses TRBV30 and TRBJ1-4; D gene ambiguous. Germline V gene sequence: CDR1 GTSNPN, CDR2 SVGIG (reference sequence). The CDR3 contains 15 residues. The covered CDR3 bases are TGTGCCTGTTCCGAGTGGGCGTCCTATAATTCACCA. Amino acids: CACSEWASYNSP. Given in full, the CDR3 is CACSEWASYNSPLFF.

Concerning this clone: Coverage ceases 3 residues before the CDR3 finishes, and the germline J gene fills in the end. The chain links TRBV2 to TRBJ2-1; 11 positions match TRBD2. The germline gives CDR1 SNHLY, CDR2 FYNNEI. V was clipped by 7 bases and J by 7 bases; unmatched bases: 12. The CDR3 totals 16 residues. Partial CDR3 DNA: TGTGCCAGCACTATTAGCGGGAGGGTCCAGGCGAATGAG. Translating it yields CASTISGRVQANE. From start to end, the CDR3 is CASTISGRVQANEQFF.

A remark on this clone: The DNA ends 3 residues before the CDR3 does, and the rest of the CDR3 is filled in from the germline J gene. The rearrangement joins TRBV2 to TRBJ1-1; no clear D. In germline, CDR1 is SNHLY, CDR2 FYNNEI. Trimming left V 6 bases short and J 0 bases short, with 5 bases between. The CDR3 extends over 12 amino acids. This CDR3 is CASRNMNTEAFF. The DNA read from the CDR3 is TGTGCCAGCAGGAACATGAACACTGAA.

Remarks on this clone: The read ends 3 residues shy of where the CDR3 ends; the end is completed using the germline J gene. The V gene is TRBV10-2, the J gene TRBJ2-7, with TRBD1 identical over 8 bases. Looked up from germline, CDR1 is WSHSY and CDR2 is SAAADI. Trimming took 7 bases from V and 3 from J; bases not matched to a gene: 11. CDR3 length: 15 residues. CDR3 region: CASTTTDRGLYEQYF. CDR3 DNA, as far as it was read: TGCGCCAGCACCACCACCGACAGGGGTCTCTACGAG.

Points on this clone: The DNA ends 3 residues before the CDR3 does, and the rest of the CDR3 is filled in from the germline J gene. The chain couples TRBV7-9 to TRBJ2-7; 9 bases match TRBD1. CDR1 is SEHNR and CDR2 is FQNEAQ in the germline V gene (reference sequence). The CDR3 runs to 14 residues. V shed 1 base and J 3 bases; nucleotides not matched to a gene: 1. The DNA read from the CDR3 is TGTGCCAGCAGCTTAGGGGGACAGGGCTACGAG. It translates to CASSLGGQGYE. Given in full, the CDR3 is CASSLGGQGYEQYF.

This CDR3 is CASSLSSGTGFNYGQYF. The sequenced CDR3 bases are TGCGCCAGCAGCCTATCAAGTGGGACAGGCTTCAACTATGGT. This chain connects TRBV5-1 to TRBJ2-4; 8 nucleotides agree with TRBD1. The CDR3 end is not reached by the read, which stops 3 residues before it; the germline J gene fills it in. From germline, CDR1 is SGHRS and CDR2 YFSETQ. The CDR3 is 17 amino acids.

To note about this clone: The DNA ends 3 residues before the CDR3 does, and the rest of the CDR3 is filled in from the germline J gene. The chain links TRBV19 to TRBJ2-2; D uncertain. The CDR3 covers 14 residues. The germline V gene has CDR1 LNHDA and CDR2 SQIVND (reference sequence). Trimming cost V 4 bases and J 0 bases, with 6 bases left between them. Here the CDR3 reads CASSTTTNTGELFF. The sequenced CDR3 bases are TGTGCCAGTAGTACCACTACGAACACCGGGGAG.

For this clone: The CDR3 extends 3 residues past the end of the read, so its final part is completed from the germline J gene. This chain joins TRBV20-1 and TRBJ2-7; 10 nucleotides match TRBD2. V lost 2 bases to trimming and J lost 3 bases; unmatched junction nucleotides: 4. Germline CDR1 and CDR2: DFQATT and SNEGSKA (reference sequence). This CDR3 comprises 14 residues. The sequenced CDR3 bases are TGCAGTGCTAGAAGACTAGCGGGTCGCTACGAG. Protein sequence: CSARRLAGRYE. The CDR3 as a whole reads CSARRLAGRYEQYF.

Comments on this clone: Read data end 3 residues before the CDR3 end; the end is taken from the germline J gene. The rearrangement uses TRBV5-1 and TRBJ2-1; 7 bases map to TRBD2. The trim removed 4 bases at V and 8 bases at J, leaving 9 bases unmatched. The CDR3 spans 14 residues. Germline V lookup: CDR1 SGHRS, CDR2 YFSETQ. The CDR3 bases that were read are TGCGCCAGCAGCAGCCAACCGGGGGGAGATGAG. Translating it yields CASSSQPGGDE. Given in full, the CDR3 is CASSSQPGGDEQFF.

On this clone: The CDR3 is cut off 3 residues early in the read; its end comes from the germline J gene. This chain connects TRBV7-2 to TRBJ2-3, with no clear D. The V and J ends lost 3 bases and 5 bases respectively, with 12 bases between them. The CDR3 runs to 14 residues. In germline, CDR1 is SGHTA, CDR2 FQGNSA. CDR3 protein: CASSLTGVGDTQYF. The CDR3 DNA, read in part, is TGTGCCAGCAGCTTGACTGGTGTCGGAGATACG.

Points on this clone: The read ends 3 residues before the CDR3 terminus; that terminus is restored from the germline J gene. The chain combines TRBV5-5 with TRBJ1-1, with D unclear. Germline-derived CDR1 and CDR2 are SGHKS and YYEKEE (reference sequence). There are 15 residues in the CDR3. The ends were cut back, 0 bases at V and 3 bases at J, with 12 bases in the middle. The sequenced CDR3 bases are TGTGCCAGCAGCTTGGCCCCCTGGTCAGACACTGAA. Translating gives CASSLAPWSDTE. The entire CDR3 protein is CASSLAPWSDTEAFF.

A word on this clone: Read coverage stops 3 residues before the CDR3 terminus; the germline J gene supplies the remainder. This chain links TRBV6-1 with TRBJ2-1; no definite D call. Trimming pared 3 bases from V and 7 bases from J, leaving 13 bases between. The CDR3 consists of 14 residues. CDR1 and CDR2 (germline): MNHNS, SASEGT. The DNA read from the CDR3 is TGTGCCAGCAGTGAGCCCGGGTCCAGTAATGAG. Encoded protein: CASSEPGSSNE. The whole CDR3 protein is CASSEPGSSNEQFF.

A remark on this clone: The read stops 3 residues short of the end of the CDR3; the missing end is completed from the germline J gene. The chain uses TRBV7-2 and TRBJ2-3; D is undetermined. This CDR3 contains 14 residues. From germline, CDR1 is SGHTA and CDR2 FQGNSA. The covered CDR3 bases are TGTGCCAGCAGCTTATTGTTAAGACAAGAGACG. Amino acid sequence: CASSLLLRQET. The entire CDR3 reads CASSLLLRQETQYF.

Notes on this clone: The read finishes 3 residues shy of the CDR3 end, and the germline J gene is used to complete it. The rearrangement links TRBV7-8 to TRBJ2-2; tentative D call: TRBD1 (5 bases). Per germline, CDR1 SGHVS and CDR2 FQNEAQ. The V and J ends lost 5 bases and 6 bases respectively, with 13 bases between them. This CDR3 spans 14 amino acids. The CDR3: CASSASGSAGELFF. The CDR3 bases that were read are TGTGCCAGCAGCGCCTCAGGGTCGGCCGGGGAG.

Points on this clone: The missing CDR3 end, 3 residues past where the read stops, is filled in from the germline J gene. The V call is TRBV30, the J call TRBJ1-4, with 7 nucleotides matching TRBD1. CDR1 GTSNPN and CDR2 SVGIG come from the germline V gene (reference sequence). The length of the CDR3 is 16 residues. The CDR3 loop is CAWSLGTGVHNSPLFF. The sequenced part of the CDR3 DNA is TGTGCCTGGAGCCTGGGAACAGGGGTCCATAATTCACCA. The variable domain in full, completed from reference TRBV30 and TRBJ1-4, reads SQTIHQWPATLVQPVGSPLSLECTVEGTSNPNLYWYRQAAGRGLQLLFYSVGIGQISSEVPQNLSASRPQDRQFILSSKKLLLSDSGFYLCAWSLGTGVHNSPLFFGSGTQLSVL.

About this clone: The read ends 3 residues shy of where the CDR3 ends; the end is completed using the germline J gene. The chain is built from TRBV20-1 and TRBJ2-3; 9 nucleotides align to TRBD1. Germline values: CDR1 DFQATT, CDR2 SNEGSKA (reference sequence). V lost 6 bases, J lost 6 bases, and 10 bases stayed unmatched. The CDR3 is 14 residues long. The CDR3 DNA, read in part, is TGCAGTGCGGCCGCACAGGGGGCATTTGATACG. Its translation is CSAAAQGAFDT. The CDR3 in its entirety is CSAAAQGAFDTQYF.

Regarding this clone: The CDR3 end is not reached by the read, which stops 3 residues before it; the germline J gene fills it in. This specimen includes other DNA sequences encoding the same CDR3. The chain carries TRBV7-2 and TRBJ1-1, with D tentatively TRBD1 (5 bases). V lost 3 bases, J lost 1 base, and 6 bases lay in between. There are 13 residues in the CDR3. Germline V lookup: CDR1 SGHTA, CDR2 FQGNSA. The CDR3 region is CASSFTGNTEAFF. Partial CDR3 DNA: TGTGCCAGCAGCTTCACAGGGAACACTGAA.

As concerns this clone: The read halts 3 residues ahead of the CDR3 end, with the missing end drawn from the germline J gene. This chain joins TRBV27 and TRBJ2-3; D unclear. The CDR3 sequence is 13 residues long. Trimming removed 0 bases from V and 5 bases from J, with 6 bases in between. Germline values: CDR1 MNHEY, CDR2 SMNVEV (reference sequence). CDR3 DNA (partial): TGTGCCAGCAGTTTATCGATAGAAGATACG. This codes for CASSLSIEDT. The whole CDR3 protein reads CASSLSIEDTQYF.

A remark on this clone: The read falls 3 residues short of the CDR3 end, and the missing part is taken from the germline J gene. The J gene is TRBJ2-7, the V gene TRBV7-3; 8 bases fit TRBD1. Germline V CDR1 and CDR2: SGHTA, FQGTGA. V gave up 6 bases and J gave up 1 base; unmatched junction bases: 8. The CDR3 has 15 residues. Here the CDR3 reads CASSLLGTGSYEQYF. Partial CDR3 DNA: TGTGCCAGCAGTCTCCTTGGGACAGGTTCCTACGAG.

A remark on this clone: Read data end 3 residues before the CDR3 end; the end is taken from the germline J gene. J is TRBJ2-7 and V is TRBV5-1; no reliable D call. Trimming stripped 0 bases from V and 2 bases from J, with 9 bases between. The CDR3 is 14 amino acids. CDR1 is SGHRS, CDR2 YFSETQ, per germline. The CDR3 here is CASSLGVETYEQYF. The part of the CDR3 DNA that was read is TGCGCCAGCAGCTTGGGAGTAGAGACCTACGAG. Based on the CDR3 plus reference TRBV5-1 and TRBJ2-7, the full variable domain is KAGVTQTPRYLIKTRGQQVTLSCSPISGHRSVSWYQQTPGQGLQFLFEYFSETQRNKGNFPGRFSGRQFSNSRSEMNVSTLELGDSALYLCASSLGVETYEQYFGPGTRLTVT.

In regard to this clone: The sequenced fragment ends 3 residues before the CDR3 boundary, so the rest is inferred from the germline J gene. The chain is built from TRBV7-6 and TRBJ1-5; D remains ambiguous. This CDR3 comprises 16 residues. With 2 bases removed from V and 1 base from J, the gap between germline ends came to 12 bases. Germline CDR1 SGHVS, CDR2 FNYEAQ. Partial CDR3 DNA: TGTGCCAGCAGCTTATTTGGCCCATGGAGCAATCAGCCC. It codes for CASSLFGPWSNQP. The full CDR3 protein is CASSLFGPWSNQPQHF.